Shown below are 2 T cell receptor beta chains from a single sample sequenced in a study of beta chain features in type 1 diabetes. What was sequenced were expressed TCRB transcripts, since all of the isolated RNA had been reverse transcribed. Measured with immunoSEQ multiplex PCR; TCRdb has only the in-frame clones, and not every one. The data contain about 150,000 clones, over 7.5% of them seen just once; the ten biggest clones take up around 0.65%. The sample was central memory CD4+ T cells from blood. The receptors shown here come from a man younger than 35 in good health.

The chain employs TRBV7-9 and TRBJ2-5, with 7 bases fitting TRBD1. J gave up 2 bases and V 5 bases, and 8 bases lay outside the gene matches. This CDR3 comprises 15 residues. CDR1 is SEHNR, CDR2 FQNEAQ, per germline (reference sequence). The CDR3 coding sequence is TGTGCCAGCAGCCTTCGGACAGGCCTACAAGAGACCCAGTACTTC. It is translated as CASSLRTGLQETQYF.

This clone turned up a few times. The chain recombines TRBV5-6 with TRBJ2-1; 7 bases are shared with TRBD1. The CDR3 extends over 14 amino acids. The V gene's germline CDR1 is SGHDT and CDR2 YYEEEE. The trim removed 0 bases at V and 7 bases at J, leaving 4 bases unmatched. The CDR3 region is CASSLVQGENEQFF. For the CDR3, the DNA is TGTGCCAGCAGCTTGGTTCAGGGGGAAAATGAGCAGTTCTTC.